This T cell receptor beta chain was captured in a study of T cell responses to AZD1222 COVID-19 vaccine. Findings of the study overall: Two AZD1222 doses significantly raised spike-specific TCR breadth and depth over controls.

With V trimmed by 4 bases and J by 2 bases, 4 bases remained unmatched. Germline-derived CDR1 and CDR2 are SGHDT and YYEEEE. The CDR3 loop spans 14 amino acids. Concerning this clone itself: Its antigen remains unidentified.

TCRdb keeps only in-frame clones here, not all; method: immunoSEQ multiplex PCR. The sample has around 140,000 clones; about 93% are singletons. The material was peripheral blood, obtained on day 0 of AZD1222 vaccination. The clonotype comes from an adult in good health. V is TRBV5-6 and J is TRBJ2-7, with 9 bases that match TRBD1. DNA of the CDR3: TGTGCCAGCAGCGCACAGGGGGCCACCTACGAGCAGTACTTC. Protein product: CASSAQGATYEQYF.